Listed below are T cell receptor beta chains from one sample, sequenced in a study of blood T cell repertoires in COVID-19. The data were produced by immunoSEQ multiplex PCR, yet TCRdb's version contains in-frame clones alone and is incomplete. This sample has tens of thousands of clones, with approximately 83% found just once. Material: peripheral blood. The receptor source for this set is a human donor in a cohort sampled during active COVID-19. Both conserved end residues are part of each CDR3. A D gene is named only where the DNA matches it firmly. Expanded clones are given a class, and other clones once, few, many or no size at all.

j_call clone_size v_call d_call cdr3_aa cdr3_nt
TRBJ2-7 . TRBV18 TRBD1 CASSPRGTGAHEQYF TGTGCCAGCTCACCTCGGGGGACAGGGGCCCACGAGCAGTACTTC
TRBJ2-3 . TRBV7-9 . CASSGRTGTDTQYF TGTGCCAGCAGCGGCCGGACTGGCACAGATACGCAGTATTTT
TRBJ2-7 . TRBV7-9 TRBD2 CASSLVASGEQYF TGTGCCAGCAGCTTAGTAGCTAGCGGGGAACAGTACTTC
TRBJ1-6 . TRBV27 . CASSSRVLGNSPLHF TGTGCCAGCAGTTCCAGGGTCCTGGGGAATTCACCCCTCCACTTT
TRBJ2-3 . TRBV6-2/TRBV6-3 . CASSSAGAELDTQYF TGTGCCAGCAGTTCGGCAGGGGCCGAGTTGGATACGCAGTATTTT
TRBJ2-5 . TRBV28 . CASSLLTPQETQYF TGTGCCAGCAGTCTCTTGACACCTCAAGAGACCCAGTACTTC
TRBJ2-7 . TRBV10-3 . CAISLLEGWEQYF TGTGCCATCAGCCTTTTAGAGGGATGGGAGCAGTACTTC
TRBJ1-4 . TRBV27 . CASSRKGRANEKLFF TGTGCCAGCAGTCGGAAAGGGAGGGCTAATGAAAAACTGTTTTTT
TRBJ2-5 . TRBV5-4 . CASSIFGGRTGETQYF TGTGCCAGCAGCATCTTTGGCGGTCGAACGGGAGAGACCCAGTACTTC
TRBJ2-2 few TRBV5-4 TRBD2 CASSLVLAGFNTGELFF TGTGCCAGCAGCTTGGTTCTAGCGGGATTCAACACCGGGGAGCTGTTTTTT
TRBJ2-1 . TRBV7-2 . CASSLGQLNEQFF TGTGCCAGCAGTCTGGGCCAGTTGAATGAGCAGTTCTTC
TRBJ2-1 . TRBV29-1 TRBD1 CSVLGQGRDEQFF TGCAGCGTTCTGGGACAGGGAAGGGATGAGCAGTTCTTC
TRBJ2-5 . TRBV7-3 TRBD2 CASRPTVAGGEETQYF TGTGCCAGCAGACCGACCGTGGCGGGAGGGGAGGAGACCCAGTACTTC
TRBJ2-4 . TRBV5-8 . CASSFGGNIQYF TGTGCCAGCAGCTTCGGGGGAAACATTCAGTACTTC
TRBJ2-3 . TRBV6-5 . CATNILGRDTQYF TGTGCCACCAACATCCTGGGGAGGGATACGCAGTATTTT
TRBJ1-4 . TRBV7-8 TRBD1 CASSWDSTEKLFF TGTGCCAGCAGCTGGGACAGCACCGAAAAACTGTTTTTT
TRBJ2-4 . TRBV6-2/TRBV6-3 . CASSYLAKNIQYF TGTGCCAGCAGTTACCTAGCCAAAAACATTCAGTACTTC
TRBJ1-1 . TRBV2 TRBD1 CASRRQGLNTEAFF TGTGCCAGCAGAAGACAGGGATTGAACACTGAAGCTTTCTTT
TRBJ1-1 once TRBV3-1/TRBV3-2 TRBD1 CASRIQGGTEAFF TGTGCCAGCAGGATACAGGGGGGCACTGAAGCTTTCTTT
TRBJ1-5 . TRBV28 TRBD1 CASTPGQGHQPQHF TGTGCCAGCACCCCGGGACAGGGACATCAGCCCCAGCATTTT
TRBJ2-7 . TRBV7-9 TRBD2 CASSLGSPAGAYEQYF TGTGCCAGCAGCTTAGGGTCCCCAGCGGGAGCCTACGAGCAGTACTTC
TRBJ1-4 once TRBV12-3/TRBV12-4 . CASSFERNEKLFF TGTGCCAGCAGTTTCGAGCGAAATGAAAAACTGTTTTTT
TRBJ2-7 . TRBV10-2 TRBD1 CASSTGGPYEQYF TGCGCCAGCAGTACAGGGGGTCCCTACGAGCAGTACTTC
TRBJ1-4 . TRBV7-8 TRBD1 CASSSGQAFATNEKLFF TGTGCCAGCAGCTCGGGACAGGCGTTTGCAACTAATGAAAAACTGTTTTTT
TRBJ1-1 . TRBV18 TRBD1 CASSRTGNTEAFF TGTGCCAGCTCGCGGACAGGGAACACTGAAGCTTTCTTT
TRBJ1-2 . TRBV27 . CASSYRASYGYTF TGTGCCAGCAGTTACAGGGCCTCCTATGGCTACACCTTC
TRBJ1-2 . TRBV20-1 . CSASSGLDGYTF TGCAGTGCTAGTTCAGGGTTGGATGGCTACACCTTC
TRBJ2-6 . TRBV7-9 . CASSLPTEVPGANVLTF TGTGCCAGCAGCCTCCCGACAGAAGTTCCTGGGGCCAACGTCCTGACTTTC
TRBJ2-7 . TRBV28 TRBD1 CASRAGTGNWREQYF TGTGCCAGCAGGGCCGGGACAGGGAACTGGCGCGAGCAGTACTTC
TRBJ2-7 . TRBV28 . CATGGRGANYEQYF TGTGCCACCGGAGGGCGAGGGGCAAACTACGAGCAGTACTTC
TRBJ1-6 few TRBV27 TRBD1 CASNKSRGLVSPLHF TGTGCCAGCAACAAATCCAGGGGGCTGGTTTCACCCCTCCACTTT
TRBJ2-7 . TRBV28 TRBD1 CASSDRVREQYF TGTGCCAGCTCGGACAGGGTGAGGGAGCAGTACTTC
TRBJ2-2 few TRBV7-9 TRBD2 CASSKGLAVTGELFF TGTGCCAGCAGCAAAGGACTAGCGGTCACCGGGGAGCTGTTTTTT
TRBJ1-5 . TRBV19 . CASRRIGDQPQHF TGTGCCAGTAGACGAATAGGAGATCAGCCCCAGCATTTT
TRBJ1-1 . TRBV12-3/TRBV12-4 . CASSYPNGEAFF TGTGCCAGCAGTTATCCTAACGGTGAAGCTTTCTTT
TRBJ2-7 once TRBV28 . CASSLPSTQGYEQYF TGTGCCAGCAGTTTGCCTTCCACACAGGGCTACGAGCAGTACTTC
TRBJ2-7 once TRBV27 . CASSGRNTGTYEQYF TGTGCCAGCAGTGGAAGAAATACAGGGACCTACGAGCAGTACTTC
TRBJ2-1 . TRBV28 TRBD2 CASSLLAWGRGNEQFF TGTGCCAGCAGTTTATTGGCGTGGGGGAGGGGCAATGAGCAGTTCTTC
TRBJ2-1 . TRBV5-5 . CASSLLAGVSYNEQFF TGTGCCAGCAGCTTGTTAGCAGGGGTATCCTACAATGAGCAGTTCTTC
TRBJ2-1 once TRBV19 TRBD1 CASSPRQGRSYNEQFF TGTGCCAGTAGTCCAAGACAGGGAAGGTCCTACAATGAGCAGTTCTTC
TRBJ1-2 . TRBV7-8 . CASSRGIPASYGYTF TGTGCCAGCAGCCGAGGAATCCCCGCGAGCTATGGCTACACCTTC
TRBJ1-5 . TRBV5-8 . CASSLAFLGRVSDQPQHF TGTGCCAGCAGCTTGGCCTTTTTGGGCAGGGTTTCGGATCAGCCCCAGCATTTT
TRBJ1-2 few TRBV3-1/TRBV3-2 TRBD1 CASSPLGQRHYGYTF TGTGCCAGCAGCCCTCTGGGACAGAGGCACTATGGCTACACCTTC
TRBJ2-1 . TRBV24-1 TRBD1 CATSEHRDRYYNEQFF TGTGCCACCAGTGAGCACCGGGACAGGTATTACAATGAGCAGTTCTTC
TRBJ2-7 . TRBV9 TRBD1 CASSVRDSSYEQYF TGTGCCAGCAGCGTCAGGGACAGCTCCTACGAGCAGTACTTC